This T cell receptor beta chain was identified in a study of T-cell memory formation after mild COVID-19. Study-wide background: Clusters of TCRs were largely donor specific. Study-wide findings and caveats: Second-wave clones peaking on day 37 lacked confirmed SARS-CoV-2 specificity.

CDR3 length: 16 amino acids. Germline CDR1 SGDLS, CDR2 YYNGEE. J lost 1 base, V lost 0 bases, and 4 bases had no gene match. Comments on this clonotype: No antigen is known for it.

The TCR alpha and TCR beta cDNA libraries, bearing sample barcodes and UMIs, were generated by 5'RACE using constant-segment primers. TCRdb independently ran MiXCR on the 5' RACE reads; one entry per CDR3 protein. The table includes roughly 89,000 distinct CDR3 sequences, more than 10% detected once. The source is an adult woman who had mild COVID-19 (a few samples of this study predate the infection). Cell type and time point are not known. The sequencing input was PBMCs or a T cell subset sorted from them (not recorded which). The chain carries TRBV9 and TRBJ2-3; TRBD2 matches 8 bases. The CDR3: CASSVGSSGGTDTQYF. The CDR3, as DNA: TGTGCCAGCAGCGTAGGTAGTAGCGGGGGCACAGATACGCAGTATTTT.